The 30 T cell receptor beta chains listed next were all sequenced from one sample in a study of blood T cell repertoires in COVID-19. Produced via immunoSEQ multiplex PCR; TCRdb's table is partial and in-frame only. The profile shows 130,000 to 150,000 clones, about 90% of them singletons. Sequencing used peripheral blood. The receptors originated from a human donor in a cohort sampled during active COVID-19.

V and J are TRBV9 and TRBJ1-3; tentative D call: TRBD1 (6 bases). The CDR3 length is 15 residues. CDR1 is SGDLS and CDR2 is YYNGEE in the germline V gene. The germline V and J ends were trimmed by 1 base and 3 bases, with 11 bases remaining between them. Here the CDR3 DNA reads TGTGCCAGCAGCGTACAGGGGCTGGGTGGAAACACCATATATTTT. Protein sequence: CASSVQGLGGNTIYF.

This sequence joins TRBV6-2 or TRBV6-3 and TRBJ1-5; TRBD1 aligns across 11 bases. J was trimmed by 9 bases and V by 6 bases; bases with no gene match: 13. Germline CDR1 is MNHEY and CDR2 is SVGEGT. CDR3 size: 16 residues. The CDR3, as DNA: TGTGCCAGCAGCCCCAGGGGGACAGGGGGTGTCCGGCCCCAGCATTTT. Its protein is CASSPRGTGGVRPQHF.

Only a few counts were recorded for this clone. The chain carries TRBV6-2 or TRBV6-3 and TRBJ1-3, with unresolved D. CDR1 MNHEY and CDR2 SVGEGT come from the germline V gene. V was clipped by 0 bases and J by 0 bases, with 9 bases between them. This CDR3 has 16 residues. CDR3 DNA: TGTGCCAGCAGTTACTCGGGGAGGTCCTCTGGAAACACCATATATTTT. Translation gives CASSYSGRSSGNTIYF.

CDR3 loop: CASSLAHRGNTEAFF. CDR3 DNA: TGTGCCAGCAGCTTAGCCCATAGGGGAAACACTGAAGCTTTCTTT. The rearrangement uses TRBV7-9 and TRBJ1-1; possible D gene TRBD1, 5 bases. The V end was cut by 0 bases, the J end by 2 bases, with 10 bases between. The CDR3 is 15 amino acids. Germline lookup yields CDR1 SEHNR and CDR2 FQNEAQ (reference sequence).

The chain employs TRBV9 and TRBJ1-2; 8 bases map to TRBD1. Germline CDR1 SGDLS, CDR2 YYNGEE. CDR3 length: 15 amino acids. Trimming cost V 0 bases and J 0 bases; bases outside gene matches: 1. The CDR3 loop reads CASSVAGQANYGYTF. The CDR3 nucleotides read TGTGCCAGCAGCGTAGCGGGACAGGCTAACTATGGCTACACCTTC.

The J gene is TRBJ2-7, the V gene TRBV30; tentatively, D is TRBD1 (6 bases). Germline lookup yields CDR1 GTSNPN and CDR2 SVGIG (reference sequence). The CDR3 runs to 12 residues. Trimming removed 5 bases at V and 2 bases at J, with 10 bases between. The CDR3 loop is CAWGRGTYEQYF. The CDR3 nucleotides read TGTGCCTGGGGCAGGGGCACCTACGAGCAGTACTTC.

Only one count was recorded for this clone. The chain links TRBV24-1 to TRBJ2-5; 12 bases match TRBD2. V was clipped by 4 bases and J by 1 base; unmatched bases: 15. Germline CDR1 and CDR2: KGHDR and SFDVKD. The CDR3 runs to 20 residues. CDR3 in amino acids: CATSDPSGGDIFRSQETQYF. As DNA, the CDR3 is TGTGCCACCAGTGACCCTAGCGGGGGGGACATATTTCGCTCCCAAGAGACCCAGTACTTC.

The sample holds a few counts of this clone. The V call is TRBV7-3, the J call TRBJ2-7, with D maybe TRBD1 (5 bases). V lost 3 bases and J 4 bases, leaving 19 bases between the germline ends. The CDR3 covers 16 residues. Germline CDR1 is SGHTA and CDR2 is FQGTGA. The CDR3 loop reads CASSLGSGHNPYEQYF. As DNA, the CDR3 is TGTGCCAGCAGCTTGGGGTCAGGACACAACCCGTACGAGCAGTACTTC.

J is TRBJ2-7 and V is TRBV4-1; TRBD2 agrees at 8 bases. V was pared by 4 bases and J by 0 bases, with 2 bases of the junction left unmatched. The CDR3 contains 14 residues. CDR1 and CDR2 (germline): MGHRA, YSYEKL. The CDR3 region is CASSLGGDSYEQYF. The CDR3 nucleotides read TGCGCCAGCAGCCTCGGGGGGGACTCCTACGAGCAGTACTTC.

This chain uses TRBV19 with TRBJ2-7; TRBD1 might be the D (6 bases). This CDR3 is 14 amino acids long. Trimming took off 3 bases at V and 2 bases at J, with 11 bases between the two ends. CDR1 and CDR2 from the germline V gene are LNHDA and SQIVND (reference sequence). The CDR3 sequence: CASSISRGTYEQYF. The CDR3, as DNA: TGTGCCAGTAGTATCTCCAGGGGAACCTACGAGCAGTACTTC. Variable domain in full (rest from reference TRBV19 and TRBJ2-7): DGGITQSPKYLFRKEGQNVTLSCEQNLNHDAMYWYRQDPGQGLRLIYYSQIVNDFQKGDIAEGYSVSREKKESFPLTVTSAQKNPTAFYLCASSISRGTYEQYFGPGTRLTVT.

The chain links TRBV11-2 to TRBJ2-1, with TRBD2 matching 13 bases. The V and J ends lost 3 bases and 7 bases, in that order; junction bases with no gene match: 6. The CDR3 spans 16 residues. Germline lookup yields CDR1 SGHAT and CDR2 FQNNGV. CDR3: CASSFTRTSGSNEQFF. For the CDR3, the DNA is TGTGCCAGCAGCTTTACCCGGACTAGCGGGAGTAATGAGCAGTTCTTC.

The rearrangement uses TRBV5-1 and TRBJ2-2; D possibly corresponds to TRBD2 (7 bases). Between the trimmed V and J ends, which lost 4 bases and 5 bases, there was a span of 24 bases. Germline values: CDR1 SGHRS, CDR2 YFSETQ. This CDR3 is 18 amino acids long. For the CDR3, the DNA is TGCGCCAGCAGCACGGGACAACTAGCGCCGATGCGGACCGGGGAGCTGTTTTTT. Its protein is CASSTGQLAPMRTGELFF.

The genes are TRBV10-2 and TRBJ2-1, with 9 bases matching TRBD1. With 6 bases clipped from V and 0 bases from J, the junction kept 15 bases outside the gene matches. Germline loops: CDR1 WSHSY, CDR2 SAAADI. CDR3 length equals 19 residues. CDR3 protein: CASRNSGQGLRSSYNEQFF. The CDR3, as DNA: TGCGCCAGCAGAAATTCGGGACAGGGCCTTAGAAGCTCCTACAATGAGCAGTTCTTC.

CDR3 amino acids: CASSERVSSQETQYF. The CDR3 bases are TGTGCCAGCAGTGAGAGGGTCTCGTCTCAAGAGACCCAGTACTTC. The chain has TRBV2 and TRBJ2-5, with D possibly being TRBD2 (5 bases). The length of the CDR3 is 15 residues. The V end was cut by 3 bases, the J end by 2 bases, with 13 bases between. Looked up from germline, CDR1 is SNHLY and CDR2 is FYNNEI. Filled out from reference TRBV2 and TRBJ2-5, the complete variable domain reads EPEVTQTPSHQVTQMGQEVILRCVPISNHLYFYWYRQILGQKVEFLVSFYNNEISEKSEIFDDQFSVERPDGSNFTLKIRSTKLEDSAMYFCASSERVSSQETQYFGPGTRLLVL.

This clone was observed a handful of times. The J gene is TRBJ2-1, the V gene TRBV28, with TRBD1 matching over 7 bases. The CDR3 loop spans 16 amino acids. The germline V gene encodes CDR1 MDHEN and CDR2 SYDVKM. The V segment lost 3 bases and the J segment 7 bases; nucleotides outside the gene matches: 12. CDR3 DNA: TGTGCCAGCAGTTTTCACCCCCCCAAGACAGGGAATGAGCAGTTCTTC. This gives the protein CASSFHPPKTGNEQFF.

A remark on this clone: Other nucleotide sequences from this sample produce the same CDR3. The chain is built from TRBV7-2 and TRBJ2-1; 11 bases agree with TRBD1. V lost 6 bases and J lost 4; bases outside the gene matches: 5. Germline V CDR1 and CDR2: SGHTA, FQGNSA. The CDR3 consists of 15 residues. Here the CDR3 DNA reads TGTGCCAGCAGTTGGGGACAGGGGGAGTACAATGAGCAGTTCTTC. This translates into CASSWGQGEYNEQFF.

V and J are TRBV9 and TRBJ2-2; TRBD2 matches 10 bases. CDR3 length equals 18 residues. V lost 0 bases and J lost 9; bases outside the gene matches: 14. CDR1 and CDR2 from the germline V gene are SGDLS and YYNGEE. CDR3 bases: TGTGCCAGCAGCGTAGGTGATAGCGGGGGGCCTCTGGTCAGGGAGCTGTTTTTT. Protein product: CASSVGDSGGPLVRELFF.

The J gene is TRBJ1-2, the V gene TRBV5-1; 9 positions agree with TRBD1. V shed 2 bases and J 3 bases; nucleotides not matched to a gene: 2. Germline CDR1 is SGHRS and CDR2 is YFSETQ. The CDR3 length is 14 residues. The CDR3: CASSLRTGDYGYTF. DNA for the CDR3: TGCGCCAGCAGCTTAAGGACAGGGGACTATGGCTACACCTTC.

In its sample, this clone was seen a few times. The rearrangement uses TRBV9 and TRBJ2-1, with TRBD2 identical over 7 bases. Germline V CDR1 and CDR2: SGDLS, YYNGEE. The CDR3 is 15 residues long. The V segment lost 0 bases and the J segment 9 bases; nucleotides outside the gene matches: 9. CDR3 amino acids: CASSVGGRDSSEQFF. The CDR3 DNA reads as TGTGCCAGCAGCGTAGGCGGGAGAGATTCTAGTGAGCAGTTCTTC.

CDR3 residues: CASSSGTGEGQETQYF. CDR3 in DNA: TGCGCCAGCAGCTCAGGGACAGGGGAAGGCCAAGAGACCCAGTACTTC. J is TRBJ2-5 and V is TRBV5-1, with 10 bases that match TRBD1. Germline V gives CDR1 SGHRS, CDR2 YFSETQ. J lost 1 base, V lost 3 bases, and 6 bases had no gene match. The CDR3 covers 16 residues.

This clone came up a few times. This chain links TRBV6-2 or TRBV6-3 with TRBJ1-5, with D tentatively TRBD1 (6 bases). Trimming took off 0 bases at V and 1 base at J, with 7 bases between the two ends. Looked up from germline, CDR1 is MNHEY and CDR2 is SVGEGT. The CDR3 has 15 residues. DNA of the CDR3: TGTGCCAGCAGTTACTCGGGGACAAGCAATCAGCCCCAGCATTTT. It yields the protein CASSYSGTSNQPQHF.

This clone was counted between two and nine times. The chain links TRBV3-1 (or the pseudogene TRBV3-2) to TRBJ1-2, with 7 nucleotides matching TRBD1. The CDR3 runs to 16 residues. V lost 4 bases, J lost 4 bases, and 12 bases stayed unmatched. Germline CDR1 and CDR2: LGHDT and YNNKEL (reference sequence). CDR3 sequence (DNA): TGTGCCAGCAGCCCCATTAACAGGGGTTTATTCTATGGCTACACCTTC. Its protein is CASSPINRGLFYGYTF.

The chain recombines TRBV28 with TRBJ2-7, with 9 bases that match TRBD2. This CDR3 is built from 14 residues. V was pared by 3 bases and J by 3 bases, with 3 bases of the junction left unmatched. CDR1 and CDR2 (germline): MDHEN, SYDVKM. As DNA, the CDR3 is TGTGCCAGCAGTTTCGCTAGCGGGGTCTACGAGCAGTACTTC. This gives the protein CASSFASGVYEQYF.

This chain joins TRBV7-9 and TRBJ2-6; 9 bases fit TRBD1. Germline V gene lookup returns CDR1 SEHNR and CDR2 FQNEAQ (reference sequence). V was clipped by 2 bases and J by 0 bases; unmatched bases: 5. This CDR3 region has 18 residues. The CDR3 DNA reads TGTGCCAGCAGCTTACGGAGGACAGGGGCCTCTGGGGCCAACGTCCTGACTTTC. This codes for CASSLRRTGASGANVLTF.

The chain employs TRBV2 and TRBJ1-1; D remains ambiguous. The V end lost 7 bases, the J end lost 6 bases, and 15 bases lay between the germline ends. This CDR3 is 13 amino acids long. Germline V lookup: CDR1 SNHLY, CDR2 FYNNEI. For the CDR3, the DNA is TGTGCCAGCATGGGCTCCTATCACCCTGAAGCTTTCTTT. It specifies CASMGSYHPEAFF.

This chain uses TRBV7-2 with TRBJ2-1; 8 bases agree with TRBD2. CDR3 length: 16 residues. V was clipped by 5 bases and J by 7 bases; unmatched bases: 13. Per germline, CDR1 SGHTA and CDR2 FQGNSA. The CDR3 protein is CASSRKGRGGTNEQFF. CDR3 coding DNA: TGTGCCAGCAGCCGGAAGGGCCGGGGGGGTACGAATGAGCAGTTCTTC. The full variable domain, completed using reference TRBV7-2 and TRBJ2-1, is GAGVSQSPSNKVTEKGKDVELRCDPISGHTALYWYRQSLGQGLEFLIYFQGNSAPDKSGLPSDRFSAERTGGSVSTLTIQRTQQEDSAVYLCASSRKGRGGTNEQFFGPGTRLTVL.

This clone was picked up a small number of times. This chain uses TRBV19 with TRBJ1-5; the D gene is possibly TRBD1 (6 bases). The CDR3 is 16 residues long. V was shortened by 3 bases and J by 3 bases, with 15 bases between the two germline ends. CDR1 and CDR2 from the germline V gene are LNHDA and SQIVND (reference sequence). CDR3 region: CASSIDLGQLNQPQHF. The CDR3 bases are TGTGCCAGTAGTATTGATCTTGGACAGCTCAATCAGCCCCAGCATTTT.

The chain uses TRBV11-2 and TRBJ1-2; D may be TRBD1 (5 bases). CDR3 size: 13 residues. Per the germline V gene, CDR1 is SGHAT and CDR2 is FQNNGV. Trimming stripped 7 bases from V and 5 bases from J, with 14 bases between. CDR3: CASTPRTSYGYTF. In DNA, the CDR3 is TGTGCCAGCACCCCGCGGACATCGTATGGCTACACCTTC. The complete variable domain, with remaining parts taken from reference TRBV11-2 and TRBJ1-2, reads EAGVAQSPRYKIIEKRQSVAFWCNPISGHATLYWYQQILGQGPKLLIQFQNNGVVDDSQLPKDRFSAERLKGVDSTLKIQPAKLEDSAVYLCASTPRTSYGYTFGSGTRLTVV.

This clone was seen a handful of times. The rearrangement uses TRBV6-2 or TRBV6-3 and TRBJ1-6, with D tentatively TRBD1 (5 bases). The germline V gene has CDR1 MNHEY and CDR2 SVGEGT. The V and J ends lost 2 bases and 9 bases respectively, with 11 bases between them. The CDR3 consists of 14 residues. For the CDR3, the DNA is TGTGCCAGCAGTTACACGCAGGGCGGTTCACCCCTCCACTTT. Amino acids: CASSYTQGGSPLHF.

This clone was counted only a few times. The genes are TRBV4-2 and TRBJ2-3; 14 bases map to TRBD2. J was trimmed by 5 bases and V by 1 base; bases with no gene match: 8. The CDR3 length is 18 residues. The V gene's germline CDR1 is LGHNA and CDR2 YNFKEQ. Here the CDR3 reads CASSQGLAGGPMGDTQYF. CDR3 nucleotide sequence: TGTGCCAGCAGCCAAGGACTAGCGGGAGGGCCAATGGGAGATACGCAGTATTTT.